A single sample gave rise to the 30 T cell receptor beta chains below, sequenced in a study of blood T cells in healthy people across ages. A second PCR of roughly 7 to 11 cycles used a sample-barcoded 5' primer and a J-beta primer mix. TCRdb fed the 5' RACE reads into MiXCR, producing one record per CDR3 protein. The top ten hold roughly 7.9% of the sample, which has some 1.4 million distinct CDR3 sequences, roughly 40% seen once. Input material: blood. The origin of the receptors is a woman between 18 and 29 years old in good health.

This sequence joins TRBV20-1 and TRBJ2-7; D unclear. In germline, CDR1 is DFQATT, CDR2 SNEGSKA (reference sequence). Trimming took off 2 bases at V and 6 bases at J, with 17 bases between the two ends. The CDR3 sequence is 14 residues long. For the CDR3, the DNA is TGCAGTGCTAGACCTCCCGGGCAGGTAGTCGAGCAGTACTTC. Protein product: CSARPPGQVVEQYF.

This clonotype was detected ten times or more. CDR3 in amino acids: CASSPEADTQYF. DNA of the CDR3: TGTGCCAGCAGTCCGGAGGCAGATACGCAGTATTTT. This sequence joins TRBV2 and TRBJ2-3, with D possibly TRBD2 on 5 matching bases. CDR1 and CDR2 (germline): SNHLY, FYNNEI. With 5 bases removed from V and 4 bases from J, the gap between germline ends came to 7 bases. The CDR3 loop spans 12 amino acids.

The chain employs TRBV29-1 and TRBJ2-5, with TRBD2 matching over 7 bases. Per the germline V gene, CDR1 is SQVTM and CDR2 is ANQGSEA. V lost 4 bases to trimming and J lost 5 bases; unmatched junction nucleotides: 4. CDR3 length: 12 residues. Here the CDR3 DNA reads TGCAGCGTTGCGGGGGGAGCCGAGACCCAGTACTTC. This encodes CSVAGGAETQYF. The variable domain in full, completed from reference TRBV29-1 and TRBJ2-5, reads SAVISQKPSRDICQRGTSLTIQCQVDSQVTMMFWYRQQPGQSLTLIATANQGSEATYESGFVIDKFPISRPNLTFSTLTVSNMSPEDSSIYLCSVAGGAETQYFGPGTRLLVL.

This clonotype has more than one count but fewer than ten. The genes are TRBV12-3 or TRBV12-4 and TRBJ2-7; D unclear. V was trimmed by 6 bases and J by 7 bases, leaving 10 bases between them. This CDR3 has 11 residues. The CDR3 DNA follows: TGTGCCAGCAGCTCTTACAAGGAGCAGTACTTC. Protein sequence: CASSSYKEQYF.

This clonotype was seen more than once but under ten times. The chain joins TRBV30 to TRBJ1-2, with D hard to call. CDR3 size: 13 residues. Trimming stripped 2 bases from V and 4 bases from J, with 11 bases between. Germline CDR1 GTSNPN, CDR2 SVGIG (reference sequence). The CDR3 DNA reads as TGTGCCTGGAGTAGAGGGCAGGCCTATGGCTACACCTTC. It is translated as CAWSRGQAYGYTF.

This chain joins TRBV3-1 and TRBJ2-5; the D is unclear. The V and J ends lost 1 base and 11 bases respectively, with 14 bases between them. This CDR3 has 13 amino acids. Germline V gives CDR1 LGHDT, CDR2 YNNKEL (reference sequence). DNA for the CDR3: TGTGCCAGCAGCCAAGGGTACGATCCTAGGCAGTACTTC. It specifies CASSQGYDPRQYF.

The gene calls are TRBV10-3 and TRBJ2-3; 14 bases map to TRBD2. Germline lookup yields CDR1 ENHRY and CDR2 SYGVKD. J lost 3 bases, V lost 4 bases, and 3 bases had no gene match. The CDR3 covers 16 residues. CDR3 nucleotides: TGTGCCATCAGTGTGCGGACTAGCGGGAGGACAGATACGCAGTATTTT. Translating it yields CAISVRTSGRTDTQYF.

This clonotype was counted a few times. The CDR3 sequence is CAISLTGDEQYF. CDR3 bases: TGTGCCATCAGCCTGACAGGGGACGAGCAGTACTTC. This chain connects TRBV10-3 to TRBJ2-7, with 8 bases that match TRBD1. CDR1 and CDR2 from the germline V gene are ENHRY and SYGVKD. Trimming cost V 6 bases and J 5 bases; bases outside gene matches: 3. The CDR3 is made up of 12 amino acids.

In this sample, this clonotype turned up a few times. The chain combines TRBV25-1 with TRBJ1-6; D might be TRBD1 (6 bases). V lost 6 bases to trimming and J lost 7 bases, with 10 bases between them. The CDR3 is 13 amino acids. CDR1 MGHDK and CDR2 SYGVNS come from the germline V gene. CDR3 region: CASRYTGNSPLHF. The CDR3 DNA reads TGTGCCAGCAGGTACACAGGGAATTCACCCCTCCACTTT. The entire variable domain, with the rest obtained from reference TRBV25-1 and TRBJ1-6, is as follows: EADIYQTPRYLVIGTGKKITLECSQTMGHDKMYWYQQDPGMELHLIHYSYGVNSTEKGDLSSESTVSRIRTEHFPLTLESARPSHTSQYLCASRYTGNSPLHFGNGTRLTVT.

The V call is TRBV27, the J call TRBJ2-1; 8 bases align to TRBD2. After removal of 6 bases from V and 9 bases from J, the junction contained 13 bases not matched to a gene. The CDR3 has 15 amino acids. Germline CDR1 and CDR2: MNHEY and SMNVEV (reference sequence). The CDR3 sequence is CASSLAGNKYGEQFF. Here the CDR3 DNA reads TGTGCCAGCAGCCTAGCGGGCAATAAGTATGGTGAGCAGTTCTTC.

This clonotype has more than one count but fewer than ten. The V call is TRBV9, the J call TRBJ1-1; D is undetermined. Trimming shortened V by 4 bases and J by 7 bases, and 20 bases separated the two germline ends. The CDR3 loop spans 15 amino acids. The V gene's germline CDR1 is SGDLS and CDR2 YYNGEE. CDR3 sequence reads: CASSQTPGMTGEAFF. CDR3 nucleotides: TGTGCCAGCAGCCAAACCCCGGGGATGACGGGTGAAGCTTTCTTT. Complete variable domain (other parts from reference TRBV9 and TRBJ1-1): DSGVTQTPKHLITATGQRVTLRCSPRSGDLSVYWYQQSLDQGLQFLIQYYNGEERAKGNILERFSAQQFPDLHSELNLSSLELGDSALYFCASSQTPGMTGEAFFGQGTRLTVV.

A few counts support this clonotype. CDR3 nucleotide sequence: TGTGCCAGCAGCCGTTCCGCGAACAGGGGGGTTGAAAAACTGTTTTTT. This sequence encodes CASSRSANRGVEKLFF. The chain carries TRBV7-2 and TRBJ1-4; 8 bases are a match to TRBD1. This CDR3 has 16 residues. J was trimmed by 7 bases and V by 5 bases; bases with no gene match: 12. Germline V gives CDR1 SGHTA, CDR2 FQGNSA.

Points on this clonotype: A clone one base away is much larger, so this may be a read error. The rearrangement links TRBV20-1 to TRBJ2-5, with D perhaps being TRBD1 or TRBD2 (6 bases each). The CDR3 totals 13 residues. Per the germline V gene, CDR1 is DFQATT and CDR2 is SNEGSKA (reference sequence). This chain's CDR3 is CSVREGGQETQYF. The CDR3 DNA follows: TGCAGTGTTAGAGAGGGGGGACAAGAGACCCAGTACTTC.

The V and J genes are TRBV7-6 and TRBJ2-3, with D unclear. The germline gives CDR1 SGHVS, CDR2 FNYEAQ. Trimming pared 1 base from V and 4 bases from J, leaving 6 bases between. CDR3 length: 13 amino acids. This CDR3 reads CASSLGNADTQYF. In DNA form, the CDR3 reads TGTGCCAGCAGCTTAGGGAACGCAGATACGCAGTATTTT.

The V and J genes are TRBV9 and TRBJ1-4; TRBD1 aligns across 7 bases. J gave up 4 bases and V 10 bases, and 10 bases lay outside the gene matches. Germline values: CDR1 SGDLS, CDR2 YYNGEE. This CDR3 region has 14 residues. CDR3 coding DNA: TGTGCCCTAGAACTGGGACAGATTAATGAAAAACTGTTTTTT. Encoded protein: CALELGQINEKLFF. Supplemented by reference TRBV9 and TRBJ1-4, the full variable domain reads DSGVTQTPKHLITATGQRVTLRCSPRSGDLSVYWYQQSLDQGLQFLIQYYNGEERAKGNILERFSAQQFPDLHSELNLSSLELGDSALYFCALELGQINEKLFFGSGTQLSVL.

The chain's CDR3 is CASSFDRGGGEAFF. The CDR3, as DNA: TGTGCCAGCAGTTTCGACAGGGGAGGGGGTGAAGCTTTCTTT. This sequence joins TRBV27 and TRBJ1-1; 8 nucleotides align to TRBD1. From germline, CDR1 is MNHEY and CDR2 SMNVEV (reference sequence). The V and J ends lost 3 bases and 7 bases, in that order; junction bases with no gene match: 7. The CDR3 length is 14 residues.

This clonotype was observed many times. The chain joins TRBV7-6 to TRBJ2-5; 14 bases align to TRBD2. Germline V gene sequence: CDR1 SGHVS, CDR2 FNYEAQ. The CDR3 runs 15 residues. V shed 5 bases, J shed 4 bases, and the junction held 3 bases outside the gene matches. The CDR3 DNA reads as TGTGCCAGCAGCCTCGGACTAGCGGGAGGAGAGACCCAGTACTTC. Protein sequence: CASSLGLAGGETQYF. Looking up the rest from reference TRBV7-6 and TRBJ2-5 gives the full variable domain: GAGVSQSPRYKVTKRGQDVALRCDPISGHVSLYWYRQALGQGPEFLTYFNYEAQQDKSGLPNDRFSAERPEGSISTLTIQRTEQRDSAMYRCASSLGLAGGETQYFGPGTRLLVL.

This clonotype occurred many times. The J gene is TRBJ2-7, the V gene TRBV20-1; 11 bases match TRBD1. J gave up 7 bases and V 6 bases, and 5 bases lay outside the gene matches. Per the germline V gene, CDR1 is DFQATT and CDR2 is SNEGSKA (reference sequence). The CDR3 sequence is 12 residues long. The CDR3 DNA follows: TGCAGTGCAGACCGGGACAGGGGGGAGCAGTACTTC. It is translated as CSADRDRGEQYF.

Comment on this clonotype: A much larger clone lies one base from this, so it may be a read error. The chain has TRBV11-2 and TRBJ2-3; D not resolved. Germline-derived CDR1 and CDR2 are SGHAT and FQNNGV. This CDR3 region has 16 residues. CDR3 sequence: CTSSSTPSHLQDTQYF. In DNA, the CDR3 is TGTACCAGCAGCTCGACTCCGTCCCATTTACAGGATACGCAGTATTTT.

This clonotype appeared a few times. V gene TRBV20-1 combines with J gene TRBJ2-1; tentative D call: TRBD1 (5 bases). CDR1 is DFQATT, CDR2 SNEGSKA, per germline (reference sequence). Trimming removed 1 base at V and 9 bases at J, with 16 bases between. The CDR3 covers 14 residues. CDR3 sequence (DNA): TGCAGTGCTAGAGGGGGCCTCGATGGCGGTGAGCAGTTCTTC. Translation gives CSARGGLDGGEQFF.

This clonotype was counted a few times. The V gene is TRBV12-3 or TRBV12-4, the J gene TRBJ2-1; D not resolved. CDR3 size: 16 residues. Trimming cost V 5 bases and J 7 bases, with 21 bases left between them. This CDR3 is CASSAQDANKYNEQFF. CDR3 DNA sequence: TGTGCCAGCAGTGCCCAGGACGCCAACAAGTATAATGAGCAGTTCTTC.

This chain's CDR3 is CASSQIGEDQPQHF. The CDR3 DNA follows: TGTGCCAGCAGCCAGATAGGGGAGGATCAGCCCCAGCATTTT. This chain connects TRBV14 to TRBJ1-5, with D possibly TRBD1 on 5 matching bases. The CDR3 covers 14 residues. The germline V and J ends were trimmed by 3 bases and 5 bases, with 11 bases remaining between them. Germline values: CDR1 SGHDN, CDR2 FVKESK.

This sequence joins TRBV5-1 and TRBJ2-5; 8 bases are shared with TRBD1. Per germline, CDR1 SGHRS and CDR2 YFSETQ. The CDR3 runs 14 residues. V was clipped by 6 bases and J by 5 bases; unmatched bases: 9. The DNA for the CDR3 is TGCGCCAGCACCGACAGGGGAGCCCGGGAGACCCAGTACTTC. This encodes CASTDRGARETQYF.

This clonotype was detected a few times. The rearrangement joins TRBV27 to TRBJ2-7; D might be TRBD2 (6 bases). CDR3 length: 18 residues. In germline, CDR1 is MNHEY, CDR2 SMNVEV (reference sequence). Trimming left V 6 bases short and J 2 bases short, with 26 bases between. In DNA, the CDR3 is TGTGCCAGCAGCCAAACTGTTAGCGCAGCGGGCTGGACCTACGAGCAGTACTTC. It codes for CASSQTVSAAGWTYEQYF.

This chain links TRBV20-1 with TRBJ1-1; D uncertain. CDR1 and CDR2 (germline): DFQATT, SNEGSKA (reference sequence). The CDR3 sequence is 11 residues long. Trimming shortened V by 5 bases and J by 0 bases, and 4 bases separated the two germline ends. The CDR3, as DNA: TGCAGTGCTGTGATGAACACTGAAGCTTTCTTT. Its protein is CSAVMNTEAFF.

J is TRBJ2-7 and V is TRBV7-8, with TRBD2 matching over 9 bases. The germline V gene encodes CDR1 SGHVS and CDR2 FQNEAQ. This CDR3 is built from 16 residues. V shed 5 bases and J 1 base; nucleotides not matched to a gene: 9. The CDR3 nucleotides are TGTGCCAGCAGCCCGAAGCCTAGCGGGGAGTCCTACGAGCAGTACTTC. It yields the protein CASSPKPSGESYEQYF.

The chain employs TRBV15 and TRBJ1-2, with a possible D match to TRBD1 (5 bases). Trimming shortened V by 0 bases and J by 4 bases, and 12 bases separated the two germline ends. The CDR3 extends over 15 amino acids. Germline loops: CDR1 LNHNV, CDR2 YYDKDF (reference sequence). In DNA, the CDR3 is TGTGCCACCAGCAGAGACCCGCAGGGAGGCTATGGCTACACCTTC. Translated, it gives CATSRDPQGGYGYTF.

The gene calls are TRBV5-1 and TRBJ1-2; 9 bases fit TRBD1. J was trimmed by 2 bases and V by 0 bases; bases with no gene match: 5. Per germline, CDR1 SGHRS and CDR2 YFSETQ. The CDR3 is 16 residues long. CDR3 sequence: CASSLVPTGGNYGYTF. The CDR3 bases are TGCGCCAGCAGCTTGGTGCCGACAGGGGGAAACTATGGCTACACCTTC.

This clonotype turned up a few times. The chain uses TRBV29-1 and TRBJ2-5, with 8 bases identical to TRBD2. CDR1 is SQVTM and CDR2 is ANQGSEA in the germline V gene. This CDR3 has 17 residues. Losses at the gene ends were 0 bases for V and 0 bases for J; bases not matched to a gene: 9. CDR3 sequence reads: CSVEDSWAGGYQETQYF. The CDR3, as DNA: TGCAGCGTTGAAGATAGCTGGGCGGGGGGCTACCAAGAGACCCAGTACTTC.

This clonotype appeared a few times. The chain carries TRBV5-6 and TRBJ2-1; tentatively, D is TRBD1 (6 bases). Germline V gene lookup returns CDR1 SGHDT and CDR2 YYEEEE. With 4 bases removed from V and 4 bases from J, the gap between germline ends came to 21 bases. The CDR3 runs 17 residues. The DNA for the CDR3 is TGTGCCAGCAGCCCGAGAGGTTCAGGGGCCCTGTACAATGAGCAGTTCTTC. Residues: CASSPRGSGALYNEQFF. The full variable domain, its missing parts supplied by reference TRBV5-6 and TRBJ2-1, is DAGVTQSPTHLIKTRGQQVTLRCSPKSGHDTVSWYQQALGQGPQFIFQYYEEEERQRGNFPDRFSGHQFPNYSSELNVNALLLGDSALYLCASSPRGSGALYNEQFFGPGTRLTVL.